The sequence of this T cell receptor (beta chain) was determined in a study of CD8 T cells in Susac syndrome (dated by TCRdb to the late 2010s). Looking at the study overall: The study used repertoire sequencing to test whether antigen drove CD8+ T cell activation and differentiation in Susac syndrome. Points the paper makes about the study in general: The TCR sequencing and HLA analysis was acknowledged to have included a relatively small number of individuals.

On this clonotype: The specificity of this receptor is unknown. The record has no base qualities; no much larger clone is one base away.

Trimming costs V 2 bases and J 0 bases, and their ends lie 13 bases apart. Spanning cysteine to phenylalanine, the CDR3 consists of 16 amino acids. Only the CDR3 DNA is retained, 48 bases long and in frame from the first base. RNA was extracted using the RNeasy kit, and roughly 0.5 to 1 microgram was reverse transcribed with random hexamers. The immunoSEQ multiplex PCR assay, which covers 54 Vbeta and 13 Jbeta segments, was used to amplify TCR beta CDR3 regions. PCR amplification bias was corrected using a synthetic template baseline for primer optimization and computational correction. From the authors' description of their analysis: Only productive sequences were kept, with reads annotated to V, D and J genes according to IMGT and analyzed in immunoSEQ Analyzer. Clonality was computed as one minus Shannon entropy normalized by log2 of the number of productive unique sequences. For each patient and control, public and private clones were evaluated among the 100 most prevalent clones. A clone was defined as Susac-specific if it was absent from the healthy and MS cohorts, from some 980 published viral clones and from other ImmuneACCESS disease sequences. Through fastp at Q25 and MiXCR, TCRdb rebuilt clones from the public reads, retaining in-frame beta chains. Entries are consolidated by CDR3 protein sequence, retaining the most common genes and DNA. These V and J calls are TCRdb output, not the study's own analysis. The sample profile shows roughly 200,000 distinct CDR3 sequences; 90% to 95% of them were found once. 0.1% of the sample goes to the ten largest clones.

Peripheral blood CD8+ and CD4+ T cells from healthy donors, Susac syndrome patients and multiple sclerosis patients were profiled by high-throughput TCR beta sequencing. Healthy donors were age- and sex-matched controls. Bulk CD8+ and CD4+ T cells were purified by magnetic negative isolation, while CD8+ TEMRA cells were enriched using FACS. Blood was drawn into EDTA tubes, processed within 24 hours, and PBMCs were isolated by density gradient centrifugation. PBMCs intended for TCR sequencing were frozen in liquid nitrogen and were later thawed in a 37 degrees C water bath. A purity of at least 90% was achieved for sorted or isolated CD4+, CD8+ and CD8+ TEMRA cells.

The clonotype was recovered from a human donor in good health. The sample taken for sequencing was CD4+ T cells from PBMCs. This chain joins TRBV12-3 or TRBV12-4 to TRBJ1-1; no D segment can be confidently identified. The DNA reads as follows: TGTGCCAGCAGTTTAAATCGGGTTCTCATGAACACTGAAGCTTTCTTT. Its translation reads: CASSLNRVLMNTEAFF.